A selection of T cell receptor beta chains follows, all from one sample in a study of control samples from healthy donors and cancer patients. Clones were sequenced by immunoSEQ multiplex PCR, and TCRdb holds only the in-frame ones, with some missing. Altogether roughly 100,000 clones are present, more than 85% being singletons, with the ten largest covering about a fifth. Sequencing was carried out using PBMCs. Receptor source: a man aged 55 to 70 with lung cancer. Both conserved end residues are part of each CDR3. The D gene is left open where the match is weak. Expanded clones get a size class; other rows say once, few or many, or leave the size out.

D	V	size	J	CDR3	DNA
TRBD2	TRBV9	-	TRBJ2-1	CASSVRTSVSEQFF	TGTGCCAGCAGCGTAAGGACTAGCGTGAGTGAGCAGTTCTTC
TRBD1	TRBV3-1/TRBV3-2	-	TRBJ1-1	CASSQTGQGPSAFF	TGTGCCAGCAGCCAGACGGGACAGGGGCCCTCAGCTTTCTTT
TRBD2	TRBV9	-	TRBJ2-3	CASSVGPSGGATDTQYF	TGTGCCAGCAGCGTAGGCCCGAGCGGGGGGGCCACAGATACGCAGTATTTT
-	TRBV18	-	TRBJ1-1	CASSPPDRVNTEAFF	TGTGCCAGCTCACCGCCGGACAGAGTTAACACTGAAGCTTTCTTT
TRBD1	TRBV5-5	-	TRBJ2-3	CASSPTGSTDTQYF	TGTGCCAGCAGCCCGACAGGGAGCACAGATACGCAGTATTTT
-	TRBV18	-	TRBJ1-2	CASSPPGVGRDYGYTF	TGTGCCAGCTCACCACCGGGTGTGGGACGGGACTATGGCTACACCTTC
-	TRBV14	-	TRBJ2-4	CASSRKEGDIQYF	TGTGCCAGCAGCCGGAAGGAGGGCGACATTCAGTACTTC
-	TRBV6-1	few	TRBJ1-5	CASWDQGKNQPQHF	TGTGCCAGCTGGGACCAGGGGAAAAATCAGCCCCAGCATTTT
-	TRBV5-6	-	TRBJ1-5	CASSLGQFDQPQHF	TGTGCCAGCAGCTTGGGACAGTTTGATCAGCCCCAGCATTTT
TRBD1	TRBV3-1/TRBV3-2	-	TRBJ1-1	CASSQYDRGMNTEAFF	TGTGCCAGCAGCCAGTACGACAGGGGAATGAACACTGAAGCTTTCTTT
-	TRBV12-3/TRBV12-4	few	TRBJ1-2	CASSLSGNYGYTF	TGTGCCAGCAGTTTGTCGGGGAACTATGGCTACACCTTC
-	TRBV7-3	-	TRBJ2-1	CASSQNAPGPGFYNEQFF	TGTGCCAGCAGCCAGAATGCGCCGGGACCTGGGTTTTACAATGAGCAGTTCTTC
-	TRBV12-3/TRBV12-4	-	TRBJ1-3	CASSLISGNTIYF	TGTGCCAGCAGTCTCATCTCTGGAAACACCATATATTTT
-	TRBV23-1	-	TRBJ1-5	CASNMDSRNQPQHF	TGCGCCAGCAATATGGACAGCCGCAATCAGCCCCAGCATTTT
TRBD1	TRBV7-9	-	TRBJ1-1	CASSLRQGMSEAFF	TGTGCCAGCAGCTTACGACAGGGTATGAGTGAAGCTTTCTTT
-	TRBV30	-	TRBJ2-5	CAWSDRGRYQETQYF	TGTGCCTGGAGCGATAGGGGCAGATACCAAGAGACCCAGTACTTC
-	TRBV5-1	-	TRBJ1-2	CASRRVVNEPNYGYTF	TGCGCCAGCAGGAGGGTCGTGAACGAACCTAACTATGGCTACACCTTC
-	TRBV5-4	few	TRBJ1-2	CASSPSSEYGYTF	TGTGCCAGCAGCCCCTCTTCCGAATATGGCTACACCTTC
-	TRBV11-3	-	TRBJ1-3	CASSPTMTGNTIYF	TGTGCCAGCAGCCCCACCATGACTGGAAACACCATATATTTT
-	TRBV5-6	-	TRBJ1-5	CASSLGGRGPLAPQHF	TGTGCCAGCAGCTTGGGGGGTCGGGGACCCTTGGCTCCCCAGCATTTT
-	TRBV4-2	-	TRBJ1-4	CASSQDLGEKLFF	TGTGCCAGCAGCCAAGATCTGGGTGAAAAACTGTTTTTT
-	TRBV19	-	TRBJ1-3	CASSFLLGSGNTIYF	TGTGCCAGTAGTTTCCTACTTGGCTCTGGAAACACCATATATTTT
TRBD2	TRBV6-5	-	TRBJ2-1	CASNILAGGHNEQFF	TGTGCCAGCAATATACTAGCGGGGGGACACAATGAGCAGTTCTTC
TRBD1	TRBV7-8	few	TRBJ2-1	CASRLRQALGTGNNEQFF	TGTGCCAGCAGGCTCCGCCAAGCCTTAGGGACAGGGAACAATGAGCAGTTCTTC
TRBD1	TRBV3-1/TRBV3-2	-	TRBJ1-2	CASSQDQPGTANYGYTF	TGTGCCAGCAGCCAAGATCAGCCCGGGACAGCTAACTATGGCTACACCTTC
-	TRBV2	-	TRBJ2-6	CASSVGPRSGANVLTF	TGTGCCAGCAGTGTGGGTCCCCGCTCTGGGGCCAACGTCCTGACTTTC
-	TRBV27	few	TRBJ2-1	CASSFSGGLPYNEQFF	TGTGCCAGCAGTTTCTCCGGGGGATTGCCCTACAATGAGCAGTTCTTC
-	TRBV4-1	-	TRBJ1-1	CASSQGSTREPPFDTEAFF	TGCGCCAGCAGCCAAGGAAGTACCAGGGAGCCCCCTTTTGACACTGAAGCTTTCTTT
-	TRBV6-5	-	TRBJ2-3	CASSYMAISFTDTQYF	TGTGCCAGCAGTTACATGGCGATCTCCTTCACAGATACGCAGTATTTT
TRBD1	TRBV19	-	TRBJ2-2	CASSMGRQGTSGELFF	TGTGCCAGTAGTATGGGGAGACAGGGGACAAGCGGGGAGCTGTTTTTT
TRBD1	TRBV30	-	TRBJ1-2	CACLWTGNYGYTF	TGTGCCTGCCTTTGGACAGGCAACTATGGCTACACCTTC
-	TRBV30	-	TRBJ1-1	CAWTDVNTAFF	TGTGCCTGGACGGACGTGAACACGGCTTTCTTT
-	TRBV2	-	TRBJ2-7	CASSDRFYEQYF	TGTGCCAGCAGTGACCGATTCTACGAGCAGTACTTC
TRBD1	TRBV10-3	-	TRBJ1-5	CAISPGGQPQHF	TGTGCCATCTCCCCAGGGGGGCAGCCCCAGCATTTT
-	TRBV12-3/TRBV12-4	-	TRBJ1-3	CASMVRNTIYF	TGTGCCAGCATGGTCCGGAACACCATATATTTT
TRBD1	TRBV10-3	-	TRBJ1-1	CAIGAGQAEAFF	TGTGCCATAGGGGCGGGACAGGCTGAAGCTTTCTTT
-	TRBV9	-	TRBJ2-5	CASSGGPGTPETQYF	TGTGCCAGCAGCGGTGGACCCGGGACTCCCGAGACCCAGTACTTC
-	TRBV27	-	TRBJ1-5	CASSLSRDTSNQPQHF	TGTGCCAGCAGTTTATCTAGGGACACATCTAATCAGCCCCAGCATTTT
-	TRBV27	-	TRBJ1-1	CASSFRENTEAFF	TGTGCCAGCAGTTTCCGTGAGAACACTGAAGCTTTCTTT
TRBD1	TRBV6-5	-	TRBJ1-2	CATRGTGKLYGYTF	TGTGCCACCCGGGGGACAGGGAAGTTGTATGGCTACACCTTC
-	TRBV6-1	-	TRBJ2-1	CASSEGKRQSSYNEQFF	TGTGCCAGCAGTGAAGGAAAGCGGCAGAGCTCCTACAATGAGCAGTTCTTC
-	TRBV19	-	TRBJ1-2	CAGPTGYTF	TGTGCCGGGCCTACGGGCTACACCTTC
-	TRBV19	-	TRBJ2-3	CASSNGWAPSTDTQYF	TGTGCCAGTAGCAACGGGTGGGCCCCTAGCACAGATACGCAGTATTTT
-	TRBV2	-	TRBJ1-4	CASSFYEKLFF	TGTGCCAGCAGTTTTTATGAAAAACTGTTTTTT
-	TRBV9	-	TRBJ2-7	CASSLADRDYEQYF	TGTGCCAGCAGCCTAGCGGACAGGGACTACGAGCAGTACTTC
TRBD1	TRBV5-1	-	TRBJ2-2	CASSVGQTSNTGELFF	TGCGCCAGCAGCGTGGGACAGACCTCGAACACCGGGGAGCTGTTTTTT
-	TRBV7-3	-	TRBJ1-2	CASSLNGGLVYGYTF	TGTGCCAGCAGCTTAAATGGCGGATTAGTCTATGGCTACACCTTC
TRBD1	TRBV10-3	-	TRBJ1-4	CAIKGQGAGGEKLFF	TGTGCCATCAAGGGACAGGGGGCCGGGGGTGAAAAACTGTTTTTT